These 30 T cell receptor beta chains were sequenced from one sample in a study of blood T cells in healthy people across ages. A second PCR, run for about 6 to 11 cycles, used a sample-barcoded 5' primer plus a J-beta primer mix. TCRdb itself ran the 5' RACE reads through MiXCR, one entry per CDR3 protein. This table has around 1,500,000 distinct CDR3 sequences, 42% appearing once. Material for sequencing was blood. These receptors were obtained from a woman between 18 and 29 years old in good health.

This chain joins TRBV7-9 and TRBJ2-7; a possible D gene is TRBD1 (5 bases). The V end was cut by 8 bases, the J end by 4 bases, with 12 bases between. Germline V gene sequence: CDR1 SEHNR, CDR2 FQNEAQ (reference sequence). The CDR3 spans 12 residues. CDR3 region: CASQDTNYEQYF. CDR3 DNA: TGTGCCAGCCAGGACACCAATTACGAGCAGTACTTC. Supplemented by reference TRBV7-9 and TRBJ2-7, the full variable domain reads DTGVSQNPRHKITKRGQNVTFRCDPISEHNRLYWYRQTLGQGPEFLTYFQNEAQLEKSRLLSDRFSAERPKGSFSTLEIQRTEQGDSAMYLCASQDTNYEQYFGPGTRLTVT.

As regards this clonotype: At one end the junction does not follow the germline gene, possibly because of a read error. J is TRBJ2-1 and V is TRBV12-3 or TRBV12-4; TRBD2 agrees at 10 bases. The CDR3 length is 19 residues. The CDR3 loop reads CASAPGGSGGAQSYNEPFF. In DNA, the CDR3 is TGTGCCAGCGCCCCAGGGGGGAGCGGGGGGGCCCAATCCTACAATGAGCCGTTCTTC.

This sequence joins TRBV5-1 and TRBJ2-1; 9 bases agree with TRBD2. The CDR3 consists of 20 residues. Looked up from germline, CDR1 is SGHRS and CDR2 is YFSETQ. The J segment lost 7 bases and the V segment lost 0 bases, leaving 20 bases of the junction unmatched. The CDR3 protein is CASSLDPASGTLPFGNEQFF. CDR3 bases: TGCGCCAGCAGCTTGGACCCAGCTAGCGGGACCCTTCCCTTCGGGAATGAGCAGTTCTTC.

For this clonotype: An end of the junction does not agree with germline; a read error may underlie this. This chain joins TRBV3-1 and TRBJ2-3; 7 bases fit TRBD1. Germline CDR1 LGHDT, CDR2 YNNKEL (reference sequence). The CDR3 length is 16 residues. CDR3 in amino acids: CAGSQWDSQYTDTQYF. CDR3 bases: TGTGCCGGCAGCCAATGGGACAGCCAGTACACAGATACGCAGTATTTT.

The chain uses TRBV10-3 and TRBJ1-1; D is uncertain. V shed 3 bases and J shed 1 base, with 9 bases lying between them. Germline CDR1 ENHRY, CDR2 SYGVKD. The CDR3 is made up of 14 amino acids. The CDR3: CAISDLGKNTEAFF. Here the CDR3 DNA reads TGTGCCATCAGTGATCTGGGGAAGAACACTGAAGCTTTCTTT.

For the CDR3, the DNA is TGTGCCAGCAGGACGGGGGGGGAGTCACCCCTCCACTTT. Its protein is CASRTGGESPLHF. V usage is TRBV28 and J usage is TRBJ1-6; TRBD1 might be the D (5 bases). The CDR3 loop spans 13 amino acids. Germline CDR1 MDHEN, CDR2 SYDVKM. Trimming stripped 6 bases from V and 10 bases from J, with 13 bases between.

The J gene is TRBJ2-5, the V gene TRBV6-5, with D possibly being TRBD2 (6 bases). V shed 0 bases and J shed 4 bases, with 12 bases lying between them. The germline CDR1 and CDR2 sequences are MNHEY and SVGAGI. The CDR3 extends over 15 amino acids. The CDR3 protein is CASSYSKTRGETQYF. The CDR3 region has the DNA TGTGCCAGCAGTTACTCAAAGACTAGGGGAGAGACCCAGTACTTC.

The gene calls are TRBV20-1 and TRBJ2-5; possibly TRBD2 for D (5 bases). CDR3 length: 14 residues. V gave up 6 bases and J gave up 5 bases, with 19 bases separating them. Germline assignment: CDR1 DFQATT and CDR2 SNEGSKA (reference sequence). CDR3 loop: CSAQNSELGETQYF. The DNA of the CDR3 is TGCAGTGCGCAAAATAGCGAGTTGGGGGAGACCCAGTACTTC.

This clonotype has just a few counts. This sequence joins TRBV11-1 and TRBJ2-5; 8 bases line up with TRBD2. The CDR3 contains 15 residues. The junction had 8 bases not matched to a gene; V was cut back by 5 bases and J by 3 bases. The germline CDR1 and CDR2 sequences are SGHAT and FQDESV (reference sequence). The CDR3 is CASSDRRAGEETQYF. The DNA for the CDR3 is TGTGCCAGCAGCGACCGACGAGCGGGGGAAGAGACCCAGTACTTC.

This clonotype has more than one count but fewer than ten. The gene calls are TRBV6-2 or TRBV6-3 and TRBJ1-5, with TRBD1 matching 12 bases. This CDR3 region has 18 residues. V lost 8 bases and J lost 5; bases outside the gene matches: 16. CDR1 is MNHEY and CDR2 is SVGEGT in the germline V gene. The CDR3 DNA follows: TGTGCCAGCCGTGCCGGGACAGGGGGCTTCAGGGGATATCAGCCCCAGCATTTT. It translates to CASRAGTGGFRGYQPQHF.

This chain joins TRBV10-3 and TRBJ2-5, with a weak D call TRBD2 (7 bases). V lost 6 bases, J lost 5 bases, and 13 bases lay in between. CDR3 length equals 13 residues. The germline V gene has CDR1 ENHRY and CDR2 SYGVKD. The CDR3, as DNA: TGTGCCATCAGCGAGGGGGAGGGTGAGACCCAGTACTTC. As protein: CAISEGEGETQYF.

A few counts support this clonotype. This CDR3 is CASIRTGTSEFTDTQYF. The CDR3 nucleotides read TGTGCCAGCATCCGAACTGGGACTAGTGAATTCACAGATACGCAGTATTTT. The chain carries TRBV6-2 or TRBV6-3 and TRBJ2-3; 8 nucleotides match TRBD2. The CDR3 runs 17 residues. Germline V CDR1 and CDR2: MNHEY, SVGEGT. J gave up 2 bases and V 7 bases, and 14 bases lay outside the gene matches.

This chain uses TRBV7-2 with TRBJ2-3; a weak D match, TRBD2 (5 bases). V lost 4 bases and J 5 bases, leaving 13 bases between the germline ends. The CDR3 runs to 14 residues. Germline loops: CDR1 SGHTA, CDR2 FQGNSA. The CDR3 region is CASSSARGIDTQYF. Here the CDR3 DNA reads TGTGCCAGCAGCTCCGCACGGGGTATAGATACGCAGTATTTT. The full variable domain, rest sourced from reference TRBV7-2 and TRBJ2-3, is GAGVSQSPSNKVTEKGKDVELRCDPISGHTALYWYRQSLGQGLEFLIYFQGNSAPDKSGLPSDRFSAERTGGSVSTLTIQRTQQEDSAVYLCASSSARGIDTQYFGPGTRLTVL.

The chain couples TRBV9 to TRBJ2-5; 11 nucleotides line up with TRBD2. Trimming cost V 3 bases and J 11 bases; bases outside gene matches: 15. This CDR3 comprises 16 residues. Germline V gene data show CDR1 as SGDLS and CDR2 as YYNGEE. For the CDR3, the DNA is TGTGCCAGCAGCGCCCAACTAGCGGGGGCCTACAATGAGCAGTACTTC. Translation: CASSAQLAGAYNEQYF. Supplemented by reference TRBV9 and TRBJ2-5, the full variable domain reads DSGVTQTPKHLITATGQRVTLRCSPRSGDLSVYWYQQSLDQGLQFLIQYYNGEERAKGNILERFSAQQFPDLHSELNLSSLELGDSALYFCASSAQLAGAYNEQYFGPGTRLLVL.

This chain connects TRBV18 to TRBJ2-3, with TRBD1 matching over 7 bases. Germline assignment: CDR1 KGHSH and CDR2 LQKENI. Trimming at V came to 2 bases and at J to 1 base, leaving 9 bases not matched to a gene. This CDR3 is 17 amino acids long. The CDR3 sequence: CASSPLQQGLGTDTQYF. DNA of the CDR3: TGTGCCAGCTCACCATTACAACAGGGGTTGGGCACAGATACGCAGTATTTT. The entire variable domain, with the rest obtained from reference TRBV18 and TRBJ2-3, is as follows: NAGVMQNPRHLVRRRGQEARLRCSPMKGHSHVYWYRQLPEEGLKFMVYLQKENIIDESGMPKERFSAEFPKEGPSILRIQQVVRGDSAAYFCASSPLQQGLGTDTQYFGPGTRLTVL.

The rearrangement uses TRBV4-1 and TRBJ2-7; 11 bases are shared with TRBD1. This CDR3 comprises 17 residues. In germline, CDR1 is MGHRA, CDR2 YSYEKL. With 1 base clipped from V and 0 bases from J, the junction kept 5 bases outside the gene matches. CDR3 protein: CASSQVWDRGISYEQYF. CDR3 DNA sequence: TGCGCCAGCAGCCAAGTGTGGGACAGGGGGATCTCCTACGAGCAGTACTTC.

The rearrangement joins TRBV28 to TRBJ1-4; TRBD1 is a possible D gene (6 bases). CDR1 and CDR2 from the germline V gene are MDHEN and SYDVKM. The length of the CDR3 is 17 residues. Trimming shortened V by 3 bases and J by 5 bases, and 19 bases separated the two germline ends. CDR3 DNA sequence: TGTGCCAGCAGTTTGATGGGTTTGGGACAACGCAATGAAAAACTGTTTTTT. It encodes CASSLMGLGQRNEKLFF.

The genes are TRBV25-1 and TRBJ1-1, with 9 bases that match TRBD1. Germline values: CDR1 MGHDK, CDR2 SYGVNS. Trimming removed 1 base from V and 3 bases from J; junction bases left unmatched: 12. The CDR3 runs to 18 residues. The CDR3, as DNA: TGTGCCAGCAGTGAATTTTTTGTTGGACAGGGGAGGGACACTGAAGCTTTCTTT. Translation gives CASSEFFVGQGRDTEAFF.

This clonotype has a handful of counts. This chain links TRBV11-1 with TRBJ2-5, with TRBD2 as a possible D gene (7 bases). The germline V gene encodes CDR1 SGHAT and CDR2 FQDESV (reference sequence). This CDR3 has 15 residues. Trimming removed 3 bases at V and 0 bases at J, with 11 bases between. The CDR3, as DNA: TGTGCCAGCAGCTTCGGCGGGGGCAACCAAGAGACCCAGTACTTC. Protein sequence: CASSFGGGNQETQYF.

The genes are TRBV6-2 or TRBV6-3 and TRBJ2-5; maybe TRBD2 (5 bases). There are 14 residues in the CDR3. V lost 6 bases and J 5 bases, leaving 16 bases between the germline ends. Germline V lookup: CDR1 MNHEY, CDR2 SVGEGT. The CDR3 region has the DNA TGTGCCAGCAGCCGACGGACTCAAAAGGAGACCCAGTACTTC. Amino acids: CASSRRTQKETQYF.

V is TRBV20-1 and J is TRBJ1-6, with 8 bases matching TRBD1. The ends lost 5 bases at V and 1 base at J; junction bases unmatched: 4. The germline CDR1 and CDR2 sequences are DFQATT and SNEGSKA (reference sequence). The CDR3 has 15 residues. CDR3 DNA: TGCAGTGCTCAACAGGGGGTTTCCTATAATTCACCCCTCCACTTT. It is translated as CSAQQGVSYNSPLHF.

This clonotype has just one count. The gene calls are TRBV12-3 or TRBV12-4 and TRBJ2-5; the match to TRBD2 covers 10 bases. The ends lost 4 bases at V and 0 bases at J; junction bases unmatched: 11. The length of the CDR3 is 18 residues. CDR3 protein: CASSSIAGGGQHQETQYF. The CDR3 region has the DNA TGTGCCAGCAGTTCAATAGCGGGAGGCGGGCAACACCAAGAGACCCAGTACTTC.

The rearrangement uses TRBV10-3 and TRBJ2-1; D remains unclear. The CDR3 length is 13 residues. CDR1 and CDR2 (germline): ENHRY, SYGVKD. The ends were cut back, 4 bases at V and 5 bases at J, with 9 bases in the middle. As DNA, the CDR3 is TGTGCCATCAGTGTAGCAGGAGACAATGAGCAGTTCTTC. Encoded protein: CAISVAGDNEQFF.

Comments on this clonotype: At one of its ends the junction is not consistent with the germline gene, which may arise from a read error. CDR3 loop: CASTTQGYQPRHF. CDR3 coding DNA: TGTGCCAGCACTACCCAGGGGTATCAGCCCCGGCATTTT. The gene calls are TRBV6-6 and TRBJ1-5, with D possibly being TRBD1 (6 bases). This CDR3 is built from 13 residues. Per the germline V gene, CDR1 is MNHNY and CDR2 is SVGAGI (reference sequence).

This clonotype was picked up many times. This chain joins TRBV20-1 and TRBJ1-2; maybe TRBD1 (5 bases). The V end was cut by 7 bases, the J end by 5 bases, with 14 bases between. This CDR3 region has 12 residues. Germline lookup yields CDR1 DFQATT and CDR2 SNEGSKA (reference sequence). Here the CDR3 DNA reads TGCAGTGGGATAAGGGGAGAGTATGGCTACACCTTC. Translated: CSGIRGEYGYTF.

In this sample, this clonotype turned up a few times. The chain couples TRBV7-2 to TRBJ2-1; 10 nucleotides align to TRBD2. Germline V lookup: CDR1 SGHTA, CDR2 FQGNSA. V shed 3 bases and J 8 bases; nucleotides not matched to a gene: 13. CDR3 size: 17 residues. The CDR3 coding sequence is TGTGCCAGCAGCTTGATTGGAGCGGGAGGGCCCTGGGATGAGCAGTTCTTC. This sequence encodes CASSLIGAGGPWDEQFF.

This clonotype has more than one count but fewer than ten. The V call is TRBV2, the J call TRBJ2-7; D gene ambiguous. The V end lost 1 base, the J end lost 3 bases, and 4 bases lay between the germline ends. Germline V gives CDR1 SNHLY, CDR2 FYNNEI. This CDR3 contains 12 residues. The CDR3 DNA follows: TGTGCCAGCAGTGAAGAGTACTACGAGCAGTACTTC. This gives the protein CASSEEYYEQYF.

The J gene is TRBJ2-5, the V gene TRBV24-1; the D call may be TRBD1 or TRBD2 (5 bases each). V lost 9 bases and J 5 bases, leaving 21 bases between the germline ends. This CDR3 spans 15 amino acids. CDR1 KGHDR and CDR2 SFDVKD come from the germline V gene. The CDR3 sequence: CATASGPPTMETQYF. CDR3 coding DNA: TGTGCCACCGCATCGGGACCCCCTACGATGGAGACCCAGTACTTC.

The rearrangement links TRBV18 to TRBJ2-1; 9 nucleotides match TRBD1. With V trimmed by 0 bases and J by 6 bases, 6 bases remained unmatched. Germline V gene data show CDR1 as KGHSH and CDR2 as LQKENI. The CDR3 is made up of 16 amino acids. In DNA form, the CDR3 reads TGTGCCAGCTCACCACCGAGGGACAGGGTCGGCAATGAGCAGTTCTTC. It yields the protein CASSPPRDRVGNEQFF.

The chain combines TRBV5-6 with TRBJ1-5; TRBD1 agrees at 9 bases. With 2 bases clipped from V and 0 bases from J, the junction kept 6 bases outside the gene matches. Germline loops: CDR1 SGHDT, CDR2 YYEEEE. This CDR3 is 17 amino acids long. CDR3 loop: CASSLYTGGLSNQPQHF. CDR3 sequence (DNA): TGTGCCAGCAGCTTATATACAGGGGGCCTTAGCAATCAGCCCCAGCATTTT.